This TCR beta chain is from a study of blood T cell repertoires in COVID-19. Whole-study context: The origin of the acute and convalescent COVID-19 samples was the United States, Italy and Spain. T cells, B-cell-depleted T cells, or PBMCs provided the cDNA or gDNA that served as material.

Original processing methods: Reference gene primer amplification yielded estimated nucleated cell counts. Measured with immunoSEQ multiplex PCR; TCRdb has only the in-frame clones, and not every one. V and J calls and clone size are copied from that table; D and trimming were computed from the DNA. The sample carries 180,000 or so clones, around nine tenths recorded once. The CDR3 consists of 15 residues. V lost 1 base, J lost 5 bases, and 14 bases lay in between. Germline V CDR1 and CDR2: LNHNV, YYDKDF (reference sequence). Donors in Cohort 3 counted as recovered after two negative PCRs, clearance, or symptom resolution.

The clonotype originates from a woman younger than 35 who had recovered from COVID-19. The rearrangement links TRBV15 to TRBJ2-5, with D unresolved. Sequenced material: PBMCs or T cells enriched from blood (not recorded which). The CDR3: CATSRGLGLQETQYF. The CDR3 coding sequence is TGTGCCACCAGCAGAGGGCTGGGCCTCCAGGAGACCCAGTACTTC.